A selection of T cell receptor beta chains follows, all from one sample in a study of T cell responses to AZD1222 COVID-19 vaccine. Clones were read by immunoSEQ multiplex PCR, and TCRdb kept only the in-frame ones, dropping some. The table records around 79,000 clones, around 88% of them present only once. The sequences come from peripheral blood, collected on day 0 of AZD1222 vaccination. These TCRs come from an adult in good health. CDR3s include the opening cysteine and the closing phenylalanine or tryptophan. D genes are given only for firm matches. Expanded clones get a size class; other rows say once, few or many, or leave the size out.

V: TRBV7-2
D: .
J: TRBJ2-5
size: .
DNA: TGTGCCAGCAGCTTTGACGGGTCTTTCCAGTACTTC
CDR3: CASSFDGSFQYF

V: TRBV15
D: .
J: TRBJ2-5
size: .
DNA: TGTGCCACCAGCAGAGGCCCCAGCCAAGAGACCCAGTACTTC
CDR3: CATSRGPSQETQYF

V: TRBV6-6
D: .
J: TRBJ2-7
size: many
DNA: TGTGCCAGCAGTAGAGCACCGGATCGCTCCGAGCAGTACTTC
CDR3: CASSRAPDRSEQYF

V: TRBV19
D: TRBD1
J: TRBJ2-3
size: .
DNA: TGTGCCAGTAGTATGGGGACAGCGCTTTCTAGCACAGATACGCAGTATTTT
CDR3: CASSMGTALSSTDTQYF

V: TRBV21-1
D: .
J: TRBJ2-4
size: .
DNA: TGTGCCAGCAGCAAAGACGGGGCAGGAGGGAAAAACATTCAGTACTTC
CDR3: CASSKDGAGGKNIQYF

V: TRBV30
D: TRBD1
J: TRBJ1-2
size: .
DNA: TGTGCCTGGAGTTCGGTACAGGGGGGCGGTGGCTACACCTTC
CDR3: CAWSSVQGGGGYTF

V: TRBV5-1
D: .
J: TRBJ2-5
size: .
DNA: TGCGCCAGCCGTCCCGAGGATCACAGGGAAGAGACCCAGTACTTC
CDR3: CASRPEDHREETQYF

V: TRBV30
D: TRBD2
J: TRBJ2-7
size: once
DNA: TGTGCCTGGAGTGTACCTCCCGGACTAGCCTACGAGCAGTACTTC
CDR3: CAWSVPPGLAYEQYF

V: TRBV7-3
D: .
J: TRBJ2-1
size: .
DNA: TGTGCCAGCAGCCGACTGGACGGTGAGCAGTTCTTC
CDR3: CASSRLDGEQFF

V: TRBV4-3
D: .
J: TRBJ2-7
size: .
DNA: TGCGCCAGCAGCCAAGATTCGACAGATTCCTTGAAGTACTTC
CDR3: CASSQDSTDSLKYF

V: TRBV15
D: .
J: TRBJ1-3
size: .
DNA: TGTGCCACCAGCAGAGATAAGGACGGACCTTCTGGAAACACCATATATTTT
CDR3: CATSRDKDGPSGNTIYF

V: TRBV10-3
D: .
J: TRBJ1-1
size: .
DNA: TGTGCCATCAGTGACCAGGGCTACGAAGCTTTCTTT
CDR3: CAISDQGYEAFF

V: TRBV5-1
D: .
J: TRBJ2-1
size: few
DNA: TGCGCCAGCAGCTTGGACTACAATGAGCAGTTCTTC
CDR3: CASSLDYNEQFF

V: TRBV9
D: TRBD1
J: TRBJ2-7
size: .
DNA: TGTGCCAGCAGCGCGAGGGGGGGACAGGGTCTCCACGAGCAGTACTTC
CDR3: CASSARGGQGLHEQYF

V: TRBV6-1
D: .
J: TRBJ2-7
size: .
DNA: TGTGCCAGCAGTGAAATGGTAGGGGGAAGGGACGAGCAGTACTTC
CDR3: CASSEMVGGRDEQYF

V: TRBV28
D: TRBD1
J: TRBJ1-5
size: .
DNA: TGTGCCAGCAGTTTTTCAGGGGGAACCAATCAGCCCCAGCATTTT
CDR3: CASSFSGGTNQPQHF

V: TRBV9
D: .
J: TRBJ1-5
size: .
DNA: TGTGCCAGCAGCTCCAGCGGGTATAGCAATCAGCCCCAGCATTTT
CDR3: CASSSSGYSNQPQHF

V: TRBV25-1
D: .
J: TRBJ1-2
size: once
DNA: TGTGCCAGCAGTTTCCTTAACCCGAGCAGGGAGGATCGTGGCTACACCTTC
CDR3: CASSFLNPSREDRGYTF

V: TRBV3-1/TRBV3-2
D: .
J: TRBJ2-7
size: few
DNA: TGTGCCAGCAGCCACGCGGGAAGCGTCTCCTACGAGCAGTACTTC
CDR3: CASSHAGSVSYEQYF

V: TRBV28
D: .
J: TRBJ1-1
size: .
DNA: TGTGCCAGCAGACCGGGACGGCCGAACACTGAAGCTTTCTTT
CDR3: CASRPGRPNTEAFF

V: TRBV5-1
D: TRBD1
J: TRBJ1-2
size: .
DNA: TGCGCCAGCAGCTTGGCCGGGACAGCCTCCTATGGCTACACCTTC
CDR3: CASSLAGTASYGYTF

V: TRBV2
D: TRBD1
J: TRBJ1-4
size: .
DNA: TGTGCCAGCAGTGAAGGACGGACAGGGGGTTATTTAACTAATGAAAAACTGTTTTTT
CDR3: CASSEGRTGGYLTNEKLFF

V: TRBV10-3
D: .
J: TRBJ1-1
size: .
DNA: TGTGCCATCAGGAGTTTCGGAACTGAAGCTTTCTTT
CDR3: CAIRSFGTEAFF

V: TRBV10-1
D: .
J: TRBJ2-7
size: .
DNA: TGCGCCAGCAGTGAGGTAGGGTCCTACGAGCAGTACTTC
CDR3: CASSEVGSYEQYF

V: TRBV30
D: TRBD2
J: TRBJ2-3
size: .
DNA: TGTGCCTGGAGCGCCTCGTTCGCGGGAGGTAGGACAGATACGCAGTATTTT
CDR3: CAWSASFAGGRTDTQYF

V: TRBV5-6
D: .
J: TRBJ1-2
size: .
DNA: TGTGCCAGCAGCCCAACGGCCTTGGGCTATGGCTACACCTTC
CDR3: CASSPTALGYGYTF

V: TRBV28
D: .
J: TRBJ1-6
size: .
DNA: TGTGCCAGCAGACAACTAAGCTCCTATAATTCACCCCTCCACTTT
CDR3: CASRQLSSYNSPLHF

V: TRBV18
D: .
J: TRBJ1-1
size: .
DNA: TGTGCCAGCTCACAAGCCGAGAACACTGAAGCTTTCTTT
CDR3: CASSQAENTEAFF

V: TRBV6-2/TRBV6-3
D: .
J: TRBJ2-2
size: .
DNA: TGTGCCAGCAGTTACTCGGGTTTCAGGGGAGCCGGGGAGCTGTTTTTT
CDR3: CASSYSGFRGAGELFF

V: TRBV18
D: .
J: TRBJ1-4
size: once
DNA: TGTGCCAGCTCGACGATGGGAGGCGAAAAACTGTTTTTT
CDR3: CASSTMGGEKLFF

V: TRBV3-1/TRBV3-2
D: .
J: TRBJ2-7
size: .
DNA: TGTGCCAGCAGCCCAGGCCAGGGACCTTCCTACGAGCAGTACTTC
CDR3: CASSPGQGPSYEQYF

V: TRBV7-2
D: TRBD1
J: TRBJ1-1
size: .
DNA: TGTGCCAGCAGCTCGGACAGGATGAACACTGAAGCTTTCTTT
CDR3: CASSSDRMNTEAFF